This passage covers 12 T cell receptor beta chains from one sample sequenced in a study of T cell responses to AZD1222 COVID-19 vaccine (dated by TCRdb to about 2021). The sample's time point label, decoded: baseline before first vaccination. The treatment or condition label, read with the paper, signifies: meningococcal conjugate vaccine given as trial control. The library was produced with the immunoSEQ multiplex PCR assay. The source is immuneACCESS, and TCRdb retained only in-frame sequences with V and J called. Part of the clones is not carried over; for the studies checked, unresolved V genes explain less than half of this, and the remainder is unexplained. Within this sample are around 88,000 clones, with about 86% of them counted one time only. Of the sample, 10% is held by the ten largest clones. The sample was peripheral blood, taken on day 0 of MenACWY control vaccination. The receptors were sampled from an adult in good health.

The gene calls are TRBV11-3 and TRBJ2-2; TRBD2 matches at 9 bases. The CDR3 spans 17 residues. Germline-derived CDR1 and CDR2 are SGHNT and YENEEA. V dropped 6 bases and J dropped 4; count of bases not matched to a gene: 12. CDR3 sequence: CASSSRGTSGPTGELFF. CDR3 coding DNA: TGTGCCAGCAGTTCCCGGGGTACTAGCGGGCCCACCGGGGAGCTGTTTTTT.

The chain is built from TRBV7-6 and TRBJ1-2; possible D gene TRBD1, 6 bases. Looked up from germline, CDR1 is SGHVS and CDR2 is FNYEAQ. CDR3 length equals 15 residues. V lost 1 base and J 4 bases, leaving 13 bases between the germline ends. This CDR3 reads CASSLGGAASYGYTF. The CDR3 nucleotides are TGTGCCAGCAGCTTAGGGGGGGCCGCTAGCTATGGCTACACCTTC.

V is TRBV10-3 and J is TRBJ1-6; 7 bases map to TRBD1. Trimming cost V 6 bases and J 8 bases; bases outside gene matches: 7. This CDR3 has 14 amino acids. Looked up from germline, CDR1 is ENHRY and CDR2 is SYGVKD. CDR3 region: CAIRETGIHSPLHF. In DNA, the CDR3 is TGTGCCATCAGAGAGACAGGGATTCATTCACCCCTCCACTTT.

CDR3 in DNA: TGTGCCAGTAGTATCCAGACCGGGAACACTGAAGCTTTCTTT. Translation: CASSIQTGNTEAFF. This chain links TRBV19 with TRBJ1-1, with D uncertain. Between the trimmed V and J ends, which lost 3 bases and 1 base, there was a span of 9 bases. Germline V lookup: CDR1 LNHDA, CDR2 SQIVND (reference sequence). This CDR3 region has 14 residues.

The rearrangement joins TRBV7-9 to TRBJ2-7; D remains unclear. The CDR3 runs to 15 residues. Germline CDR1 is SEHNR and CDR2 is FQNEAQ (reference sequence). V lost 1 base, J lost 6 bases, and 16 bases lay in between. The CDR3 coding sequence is TGTGCCAGCAGCTTAGGGACGGCCTGGTTGGGCGAGCAGTACTTC. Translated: CASSLGTAWLGEQYF.

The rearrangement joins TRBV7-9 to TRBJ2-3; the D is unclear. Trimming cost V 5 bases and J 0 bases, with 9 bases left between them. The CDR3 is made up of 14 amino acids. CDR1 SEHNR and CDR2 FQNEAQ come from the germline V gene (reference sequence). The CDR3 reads CASSLKDSTDTQYF. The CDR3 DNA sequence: TGTGCCAGCAGCCTAAAGGACAGCACAGATACGCAGTATTTT. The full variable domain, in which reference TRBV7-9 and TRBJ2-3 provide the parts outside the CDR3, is DTGVSQNPRHKITKRGQNVTFRCDPISEHNRLYWYRQTLGQGPEFLTYFQNEAQLEKSRLLSDRFSAERPKGSFSTLEIQRTEQGDSAMYLCASSLKDSTDTQYFGPGTRLTVL.

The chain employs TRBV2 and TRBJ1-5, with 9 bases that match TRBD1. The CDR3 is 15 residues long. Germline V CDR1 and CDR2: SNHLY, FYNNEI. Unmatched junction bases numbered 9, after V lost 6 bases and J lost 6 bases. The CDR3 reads CASRRGGTGRQPQHF. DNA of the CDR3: TGTGCCAGCAGGCGGGGGGGGACAGGGCGTCAGCCCCAGCATTTT.

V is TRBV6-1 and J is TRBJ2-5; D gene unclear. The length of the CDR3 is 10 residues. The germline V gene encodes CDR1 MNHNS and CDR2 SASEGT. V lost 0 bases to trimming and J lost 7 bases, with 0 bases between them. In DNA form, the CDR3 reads TGTGCCAGCAGTGAAGCGACCCAGTACTTC. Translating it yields CASSEATQYF.

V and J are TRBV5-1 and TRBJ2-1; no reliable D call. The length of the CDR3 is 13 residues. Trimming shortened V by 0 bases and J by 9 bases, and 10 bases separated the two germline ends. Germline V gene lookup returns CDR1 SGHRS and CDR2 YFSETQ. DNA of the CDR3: TGCGCCAGCAGCTTGGCCCAGCTAGGTGAGCAGTTCTTC. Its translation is CASSLAQLGEQFF.

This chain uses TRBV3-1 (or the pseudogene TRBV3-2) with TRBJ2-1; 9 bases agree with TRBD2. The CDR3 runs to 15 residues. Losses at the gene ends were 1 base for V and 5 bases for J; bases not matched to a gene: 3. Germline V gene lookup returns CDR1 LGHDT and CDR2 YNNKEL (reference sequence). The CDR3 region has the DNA TGTGCCAGCAGCCAAGGGGCGGGGGGGCACAATGAGCAGTTCTTC. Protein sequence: CASSQGAGGHNEQFF.

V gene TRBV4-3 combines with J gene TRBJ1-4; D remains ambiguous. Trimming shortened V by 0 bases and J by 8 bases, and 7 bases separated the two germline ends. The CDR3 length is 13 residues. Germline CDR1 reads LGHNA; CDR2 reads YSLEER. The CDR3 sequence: CASSQDRSEKLFF. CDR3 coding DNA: TGCGCCAGCAGCCAAGATCGGTCAGAAAAACTGTTTTTT.

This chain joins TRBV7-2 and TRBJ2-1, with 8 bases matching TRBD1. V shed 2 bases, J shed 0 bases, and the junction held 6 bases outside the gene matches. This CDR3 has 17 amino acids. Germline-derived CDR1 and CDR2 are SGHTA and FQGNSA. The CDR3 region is CASSLNAGGSSYNEQFF. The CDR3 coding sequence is TGTGCCAGCAGCTTAAATGCAGGGGGCAGCTCCTACAATGAGCAGTTCTTC.